This T cell receptor beta chain was captured in a study of blood T cell repertoires in COVID-19. Study as a whole: COVID-19 samples collected from the United States, Italy and Spain covered acute and convalescent phases.

This clone has more than one count but fewer than ten. Clones were read by immunoSEQ multiplex PCR, and TCRdb kept only the in-frame ones, dropping some. The sample consists of around 230,000 clones, 86% of them appearing once. CDR3 length equals 15 residues. Germline V gene data show CDR1 as MNHEY and CDR2 as SVGAGI. Trimming left V 5 bases short and J 0 bases short, with 14 bases between. The receptor's source is a man in his fifties with COVID-19, enrolled during active disease. Sequencing input: peripheral blood. The chain has TRBV6-5 and TRBJ2-7, with D maybe TRBD1 (6 bases). CDR3 nucleotides: TGTGCCAGCAGTCCCTACAGGGCCAACTCCTACGAGCAGTACTTC. Its translation: CASSPYRANSYEQYF.